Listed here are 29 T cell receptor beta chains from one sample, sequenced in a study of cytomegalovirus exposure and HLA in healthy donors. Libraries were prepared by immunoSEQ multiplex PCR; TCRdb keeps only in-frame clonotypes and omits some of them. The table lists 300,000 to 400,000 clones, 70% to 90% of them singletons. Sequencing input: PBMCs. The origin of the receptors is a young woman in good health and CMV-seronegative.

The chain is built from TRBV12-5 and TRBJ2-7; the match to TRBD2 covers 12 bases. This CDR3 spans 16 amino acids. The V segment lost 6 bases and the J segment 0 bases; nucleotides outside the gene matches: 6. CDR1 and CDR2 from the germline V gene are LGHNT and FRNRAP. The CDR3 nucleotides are TGTGCTAGTGGCTTCGGACTAGCGGGGAGCTCCTACGAGCAGTACTTC. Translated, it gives CASGFGLAGSSYEQYF.

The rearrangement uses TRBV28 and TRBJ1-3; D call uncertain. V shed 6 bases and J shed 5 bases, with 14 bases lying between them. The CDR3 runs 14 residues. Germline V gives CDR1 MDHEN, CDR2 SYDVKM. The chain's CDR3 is CASRHLLARNTIYF. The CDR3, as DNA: TGTGCCAGCAGACATTTGTTAGCTAGAAACACCATATATTTT.

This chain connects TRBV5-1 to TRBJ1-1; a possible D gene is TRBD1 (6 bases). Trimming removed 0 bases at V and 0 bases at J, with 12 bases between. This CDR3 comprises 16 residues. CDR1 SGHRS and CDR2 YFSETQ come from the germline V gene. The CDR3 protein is CASSLAPGQLNTEAFF. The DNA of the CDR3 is TGCGCCAGCAGCTTGGCCCCTGGACAGCTGAACACTGAAGCTTTCTTT.

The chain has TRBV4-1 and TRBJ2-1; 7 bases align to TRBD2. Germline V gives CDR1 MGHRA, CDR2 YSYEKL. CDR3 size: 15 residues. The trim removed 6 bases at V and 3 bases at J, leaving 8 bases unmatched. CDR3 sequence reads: CASRGSGIDYNEQFF. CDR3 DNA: TGCGCCAGCAGGGGAAGCGGGATCGACTACAATGAGCAGTTCTTC.

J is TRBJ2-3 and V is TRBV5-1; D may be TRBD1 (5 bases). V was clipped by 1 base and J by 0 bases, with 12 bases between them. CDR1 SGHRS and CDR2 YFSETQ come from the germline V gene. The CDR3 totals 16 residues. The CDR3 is CASSLPLDKSTDTQYF. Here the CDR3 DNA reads TGCGCCAGCAGCTTGCCGCTGGACAAAAGCACAGATACGCAGTATTTT.

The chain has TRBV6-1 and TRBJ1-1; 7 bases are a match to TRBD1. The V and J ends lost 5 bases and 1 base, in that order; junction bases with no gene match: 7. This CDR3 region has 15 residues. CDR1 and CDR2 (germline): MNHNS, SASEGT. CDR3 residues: CASSPRTGQNTEAFF. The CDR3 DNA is TGTGCCAGCAGTCCCCGGACAGGCCAGAACACTGAAGCTTTCTTT.

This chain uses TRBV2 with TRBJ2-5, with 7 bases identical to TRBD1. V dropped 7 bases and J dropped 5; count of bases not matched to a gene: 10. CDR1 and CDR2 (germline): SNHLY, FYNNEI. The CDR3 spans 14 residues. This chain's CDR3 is CASIRDSSGETQYF. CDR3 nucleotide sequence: TGTGCCAGCATCCGGGACAGCTCAGGGGAGACCCAGTACTTC.

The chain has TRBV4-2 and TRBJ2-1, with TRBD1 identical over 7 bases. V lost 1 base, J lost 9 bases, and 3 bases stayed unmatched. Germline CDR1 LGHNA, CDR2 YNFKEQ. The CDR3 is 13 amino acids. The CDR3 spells CASSQARGSEQFF. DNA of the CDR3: TGTGCCAGCAGCCAAGCCAGGGGGAGTGAGCAGTTCTTC.

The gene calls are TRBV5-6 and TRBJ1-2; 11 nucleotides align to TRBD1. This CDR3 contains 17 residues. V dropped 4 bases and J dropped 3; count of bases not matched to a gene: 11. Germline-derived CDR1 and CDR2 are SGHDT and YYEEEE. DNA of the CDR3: TGTGCCAGCAGCAAAACGGATTGGACAGGGGGCGACTATGGCTACACCTTC. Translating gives CASSKTDWTGGDYGYTF.

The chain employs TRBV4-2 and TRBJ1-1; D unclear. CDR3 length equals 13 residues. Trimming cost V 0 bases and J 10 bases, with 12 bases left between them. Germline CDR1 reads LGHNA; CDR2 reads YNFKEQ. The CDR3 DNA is TGTGCCAGCAGCCAAGATAGCTGGGAGGGAGCTTTCTTT. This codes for CASSQDSWEGAFF.

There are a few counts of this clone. This chain's CDR3 is CASSEHGAGNQPQHF. CDR3 bases: TGTGCCAGCAGTGAACATGGGGCCGGCAATCAGCCCCAGCATTTT. The V and J genes are TRBV2 and TRBJ1-5, with D possibly matching TRBD1 (5 bases). The germline gives CDR1 SNHLY, CDR2 FYNNEI. The CDR3 contains 15 residues. V shed 2 bases and J shed 2 bases, with 10 bases lying between them. The entire variable domain, with the rest obtained from reference TRBV2 and TRBJ1-5, is as follows: EPEVTQTPSHQVTQMGQEVILRCVPISNHLYFYWYRQILGQKVEFLVSFYNNEISEKSEIFDDQFSVERPDGSNFTLKIRSTKLEDSAMYFCASSEHGAGNQPQHFGDGTRLSIL.

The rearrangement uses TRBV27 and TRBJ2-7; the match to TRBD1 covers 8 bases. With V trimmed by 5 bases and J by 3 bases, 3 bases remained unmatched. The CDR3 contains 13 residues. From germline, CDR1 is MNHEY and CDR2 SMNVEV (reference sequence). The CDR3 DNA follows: TGTGCCAGCAGTGTGGGACAGGTCTACGAGCAGTACTTC. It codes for CASSVGQVYEQYF.

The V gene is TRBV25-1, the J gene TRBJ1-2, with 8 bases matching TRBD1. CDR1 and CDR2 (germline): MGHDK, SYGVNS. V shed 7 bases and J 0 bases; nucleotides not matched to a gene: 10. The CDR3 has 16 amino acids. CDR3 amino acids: CASTLRYRGSNYGYTF. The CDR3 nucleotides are TGTGCCAGCACCCTGAGGTACAGGGGGTCTAACTATGGCTACACCTTC.

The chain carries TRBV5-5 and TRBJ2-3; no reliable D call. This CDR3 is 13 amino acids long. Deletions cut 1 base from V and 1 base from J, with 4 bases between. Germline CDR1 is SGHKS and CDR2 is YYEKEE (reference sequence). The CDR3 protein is CASSLPGTDTQYF. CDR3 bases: TGTGCCAGCAGCTTGCCGGGCACAGATACGCAGTATTTT. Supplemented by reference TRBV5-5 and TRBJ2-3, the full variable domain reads DAGVTQSPTHLIKTRGQQVTLRCSPISGHKSVSWYQQVLGQGPQFIFQYYEKEERGRGNFPDRFSARQFPNYSSELNVNALLLGDSALYLCASSLPGTDTQYFGPGTRLTVL.

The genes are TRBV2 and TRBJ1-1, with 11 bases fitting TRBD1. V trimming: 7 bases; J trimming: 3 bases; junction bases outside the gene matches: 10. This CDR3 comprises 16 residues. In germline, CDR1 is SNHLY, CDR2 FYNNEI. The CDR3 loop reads CASTYPRDRGDTEAFF. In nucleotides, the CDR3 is TGTGCCAGCACCTACCCCCGGGACAGGGGGGACACTGAAGCTTTCTTT.

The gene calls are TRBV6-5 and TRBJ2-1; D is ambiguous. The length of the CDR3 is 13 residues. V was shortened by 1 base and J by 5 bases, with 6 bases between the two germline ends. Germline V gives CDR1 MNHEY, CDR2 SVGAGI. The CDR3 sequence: CASSYLENNEQFF. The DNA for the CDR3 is TGTGCCAGCAGTTACTTAGAGAACAATGAGCAGTTCTTC.

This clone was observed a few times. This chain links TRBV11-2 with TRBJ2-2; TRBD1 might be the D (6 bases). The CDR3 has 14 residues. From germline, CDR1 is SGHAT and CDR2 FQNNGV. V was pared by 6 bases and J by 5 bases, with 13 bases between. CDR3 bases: TGTGCCAGCAGGGGGGCAGCGGTAACCGGGGAGCTGTTTTTT. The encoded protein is CASRGAAVTGELFF.

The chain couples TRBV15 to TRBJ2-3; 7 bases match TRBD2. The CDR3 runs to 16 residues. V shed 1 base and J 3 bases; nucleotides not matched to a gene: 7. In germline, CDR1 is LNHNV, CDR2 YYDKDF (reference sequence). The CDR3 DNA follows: TGTGCCACCAGCAGAGCAAGTGGGAGGGGAACAGATACGCAGTATTTT. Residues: CATSRASGRGTDTQYF.

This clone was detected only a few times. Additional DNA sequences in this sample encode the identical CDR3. The CDR3 protein is CASSLDIYYEQYF. Here the CDR3 DNA reads TGTGCCAGCAGCTTAGATATCTACTACGAGCAGTACTTC. The chain combines TRBV11-2 with TRBJ2-7; D call uncertain. The germline V gene encodes CDR1 SGHAT and CDR2 FQNNGV. V was clipped by 0 bases and J by 3 bases, with 6 bases between them. The CDR3 has 13 residues.

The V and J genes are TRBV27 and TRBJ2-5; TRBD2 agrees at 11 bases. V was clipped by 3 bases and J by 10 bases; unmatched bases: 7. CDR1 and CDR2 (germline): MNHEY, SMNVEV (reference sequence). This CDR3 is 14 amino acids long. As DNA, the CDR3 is TGTGCCAGCAGTTTGGTAGCGGGAGGGTTGGGCCAGTACTTC. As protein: CASSLVAGGLGQYF.

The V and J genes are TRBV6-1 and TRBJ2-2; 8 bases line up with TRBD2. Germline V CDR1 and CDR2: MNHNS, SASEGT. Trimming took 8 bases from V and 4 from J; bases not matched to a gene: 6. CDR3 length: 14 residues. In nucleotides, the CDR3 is TGTGCCAGCGGCGGGGCGGGGGGCACCGGGGAGCTGTTTTTT. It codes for CASGGAGGTGELFF.

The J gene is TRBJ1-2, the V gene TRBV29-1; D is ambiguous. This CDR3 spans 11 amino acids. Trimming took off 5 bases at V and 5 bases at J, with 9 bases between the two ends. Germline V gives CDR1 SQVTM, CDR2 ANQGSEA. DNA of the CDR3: TGCAGCGTTAGAACAGATTATGGCTACACCTTC. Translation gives CSVRTDYGYTF.

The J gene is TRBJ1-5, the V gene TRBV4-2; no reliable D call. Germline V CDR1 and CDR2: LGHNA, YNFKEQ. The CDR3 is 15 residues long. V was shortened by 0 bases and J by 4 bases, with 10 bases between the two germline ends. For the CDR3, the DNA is TGTGCCAGCAGCCAAGAGTCAGGCAAGAATCAGCCCCAGCATTTT. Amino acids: CASSQESGKNQPQHF.

CDR3: CASSPDPSGSTHEQYF. The CDR3, as DNA: TGTGCCAGCAGCCCGGATCCTAGCGGGAGTACCCACGAGCAGTACTTC. V and J are TRBV27 and TRBJ2-7, with 10 bases aligning to TRBD2. The J segment lost 5 bases and the V segment lost 6 bases, leaving 13 bases of the junction unmatched. The CDR3 contains 16 residues. Germline CDR1 and CDR2: MNHEY and SMNVEV (reference sequence).

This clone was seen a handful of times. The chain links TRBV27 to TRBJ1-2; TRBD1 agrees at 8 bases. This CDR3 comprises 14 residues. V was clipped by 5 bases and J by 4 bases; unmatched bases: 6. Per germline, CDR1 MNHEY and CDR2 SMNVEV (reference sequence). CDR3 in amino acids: CASSPQGVSYGYTF. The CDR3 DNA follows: TGTGCCAGCAGTCCACAGGGGGTGAGCTATGGCTACACCTTC.

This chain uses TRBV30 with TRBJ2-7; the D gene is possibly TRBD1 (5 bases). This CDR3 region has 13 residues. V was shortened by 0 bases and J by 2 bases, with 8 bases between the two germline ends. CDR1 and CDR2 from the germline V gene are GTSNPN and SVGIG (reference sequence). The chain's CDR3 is CAWSVGQTYEQYF. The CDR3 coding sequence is TGTGCCTGGAGTGTGGGGCAGACCTACGAGCAGTACTTC.

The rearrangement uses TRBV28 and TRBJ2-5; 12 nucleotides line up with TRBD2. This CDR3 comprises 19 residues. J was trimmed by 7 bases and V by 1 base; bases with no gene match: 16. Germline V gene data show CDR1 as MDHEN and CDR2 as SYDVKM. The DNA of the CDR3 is TGTGCCAGCAGTTTATCGCGACTAGCGGGAGTAGGACGCCGAGGGACCCAGTACTTC. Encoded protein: CASSLSRLAGVGRRGTQYF.

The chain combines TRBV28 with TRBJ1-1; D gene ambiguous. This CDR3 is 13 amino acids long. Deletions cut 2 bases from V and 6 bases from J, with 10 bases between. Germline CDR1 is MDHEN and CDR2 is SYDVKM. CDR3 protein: CASSLRGRPEAFF. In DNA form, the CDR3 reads TGTGCCAGCAGTTTAAGAGGCAGACCTGAAGCTTTCTTT.

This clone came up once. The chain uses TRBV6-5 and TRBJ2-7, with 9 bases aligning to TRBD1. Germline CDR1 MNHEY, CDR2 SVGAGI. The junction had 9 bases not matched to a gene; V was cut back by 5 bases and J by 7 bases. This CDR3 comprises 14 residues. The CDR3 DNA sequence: TGTGCCAGCAGTCCACCCGGGACAGGGAATGAGCAGTACTTC. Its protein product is CASSPPGTGNEQYF.